Detailed here is one T cell receptor (beta chain). This record comes from a study of blood T cell repertoires in COVID-19. Study as a whole: T cells, B-cell-depleted T cells, or PBMCs supplied cDNA or gDNA.

Enrollees, about 18 to 90 years old, lived in approximately 25 US areas. A PCR-confirmed or clinician-diagnosed COVID-19 case had contacted exposed participants within 2 weeks of entry. With 3 bases removed from V and 2 bases from J, the gap between germline ends came to 12 bases. This CDR3 region has 15 residues. In germline, CDR1 is LGHNA, CDR2 YSLEER. Clones were read by immunoSEQ multiplex PCR, and TCRdb kept only the in-frame ones, dropping some. The table lists 250,000 to 300,000 clones, roughly 81% of them singletons. The receptor was isolated from a woman in her fifties or sixties who had been exposed to COVID-19. The chain combines TRBV4-3 with TRBJ2-3, with a tentative D call TRBD2 (6 bases). The sequenced material came from PBMCs or T cells enriched from blood (not recorded which). The CDR3, as DNA: TGCGCCAGCAGCCACGGAGGGTCGGCCACAGATACGCAGTATTTT. Encoded protein: CASSHGGSATDTQYF.